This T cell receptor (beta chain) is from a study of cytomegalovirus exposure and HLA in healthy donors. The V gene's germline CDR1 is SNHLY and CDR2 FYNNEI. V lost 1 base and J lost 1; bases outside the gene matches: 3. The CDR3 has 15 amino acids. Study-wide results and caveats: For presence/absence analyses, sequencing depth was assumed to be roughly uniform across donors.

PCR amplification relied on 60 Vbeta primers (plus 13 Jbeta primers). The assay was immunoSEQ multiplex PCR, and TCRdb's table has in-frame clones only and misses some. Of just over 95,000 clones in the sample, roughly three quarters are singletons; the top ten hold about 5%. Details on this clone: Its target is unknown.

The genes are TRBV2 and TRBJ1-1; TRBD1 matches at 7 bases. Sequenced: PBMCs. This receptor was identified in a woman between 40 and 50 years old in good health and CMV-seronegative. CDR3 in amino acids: CASSEVDRENTEAFF. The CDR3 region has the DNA TGTGCCAGCAGTGAAGTTGACAGGGAGAACACTGAAGCTTTCTTT.